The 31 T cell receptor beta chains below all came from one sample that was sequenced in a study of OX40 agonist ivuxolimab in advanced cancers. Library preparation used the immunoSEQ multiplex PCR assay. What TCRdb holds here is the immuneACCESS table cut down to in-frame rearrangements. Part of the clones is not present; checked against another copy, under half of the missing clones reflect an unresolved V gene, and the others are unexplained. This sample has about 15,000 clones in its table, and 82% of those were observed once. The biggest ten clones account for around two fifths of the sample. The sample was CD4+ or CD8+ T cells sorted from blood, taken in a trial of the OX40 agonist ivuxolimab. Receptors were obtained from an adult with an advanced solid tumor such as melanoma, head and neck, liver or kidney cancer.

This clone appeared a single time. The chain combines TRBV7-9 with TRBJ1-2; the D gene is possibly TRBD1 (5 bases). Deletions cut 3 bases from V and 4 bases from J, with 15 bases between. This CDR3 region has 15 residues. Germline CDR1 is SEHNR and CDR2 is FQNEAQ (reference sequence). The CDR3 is CASSLGPGIFYGYTF. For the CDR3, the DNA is TGTGCCAGCAGCTTGGGGCCAGGGATTTTCTATGGCTACACCTTC.

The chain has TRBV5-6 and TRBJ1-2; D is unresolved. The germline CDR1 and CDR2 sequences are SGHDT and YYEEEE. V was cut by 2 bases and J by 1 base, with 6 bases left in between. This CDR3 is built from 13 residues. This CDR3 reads CASSFGNNYGYTF. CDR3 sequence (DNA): TGTGCCAGCAGCTTTGGGAATAACTATGGCTACACCTTC.

The CDR3 is CASSPGSSYEQYF. Written as DNA, the CDR3 is TGTGCCAGCAGTCCCGGGTCTTCCTACGAGCAGTACTTC. The rearrangement uses TRBV28 and TRBJ2-7; D not certain. Trimming removed 5 bases from V and 1 base from J, with 9 bases in between. This CDR3 contains 13 residues. Germline V gives CDR1 MDHEN, CDR2 SYDVKM.

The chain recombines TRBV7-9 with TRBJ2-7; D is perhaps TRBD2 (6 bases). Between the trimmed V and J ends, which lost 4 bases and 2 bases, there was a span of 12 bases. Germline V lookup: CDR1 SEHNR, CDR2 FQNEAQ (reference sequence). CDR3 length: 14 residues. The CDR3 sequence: CASSWGTDTYEQYF. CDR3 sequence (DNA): TGTGCCAGCAGCTGGGGGACTGATACCTACGAGCAGTACTTC.

Written as DNA, the CDR3 is TGTGCCAGCAGCTTAATCCCACGGGGGTTCTCCTACGAGCAGTACTTC. It specifies CASSLIPRGFSYEQYF. This chain connects TRBV11-2 to TRBJ2-7; D possibly corresponds to TRBD2 (6 bases). Germline V gene lookup returns CDR1 SGHAT and CDR2 FQNNGV. Deletions cut 2 bases from V and 0 bases from J, with 14 bases between. The CDR3 contains 16 residues.

CDR3 residues: CASSPQTGGGYTDTQYF. The CDR3 DNA reads as TGTGCCAGCAGCCCTCAAACGGGGGGCGGATACACAGATACGCAGTATTTT. V is TRBV9 and J is TRBJ2-3; tentatively, D is TRBD2 (7 bases). Germline assignment: CDR1 SGDLS and CDR2 YYNGEE. The V end lost 4 bases, the J end lost 2 bases, and 20 bases lay between the germline ends. The CDR3 contains 17 residues.

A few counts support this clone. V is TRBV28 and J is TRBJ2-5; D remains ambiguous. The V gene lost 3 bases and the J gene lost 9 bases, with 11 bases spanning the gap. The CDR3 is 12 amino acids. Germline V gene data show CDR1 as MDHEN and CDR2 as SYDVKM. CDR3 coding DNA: TGTGCCAGCAGTTTTTATAGCCGGGCCCAGTACTTC. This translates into CASSFYSRAQYF.

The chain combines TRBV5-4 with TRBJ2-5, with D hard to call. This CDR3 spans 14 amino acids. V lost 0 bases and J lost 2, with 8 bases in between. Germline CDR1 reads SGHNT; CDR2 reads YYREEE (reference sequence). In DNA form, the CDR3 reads TGTGCCAGCAGCTTGGGAGGAGTGCAAGAGACCCAGTACTTC. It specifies CASSLGGVQETQYF.

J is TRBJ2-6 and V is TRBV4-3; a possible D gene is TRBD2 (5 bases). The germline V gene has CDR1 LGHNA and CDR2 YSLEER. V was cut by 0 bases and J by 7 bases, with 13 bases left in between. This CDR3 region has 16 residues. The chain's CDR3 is CASSQDPGIGANVLTF. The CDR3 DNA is TGCGCCAGCAGCCAAGATCCGGGGATAGGAGCCAACGTCCTGACTTTC.

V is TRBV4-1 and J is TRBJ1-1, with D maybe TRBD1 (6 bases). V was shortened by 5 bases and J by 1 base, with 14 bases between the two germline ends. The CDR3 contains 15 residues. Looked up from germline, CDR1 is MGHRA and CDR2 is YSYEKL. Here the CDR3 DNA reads TGCGCCAGCAGCGAAGGCGGGGGCGCGAACACTGAAGCTTTCTTT. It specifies CASSEGGGANTEAFF.

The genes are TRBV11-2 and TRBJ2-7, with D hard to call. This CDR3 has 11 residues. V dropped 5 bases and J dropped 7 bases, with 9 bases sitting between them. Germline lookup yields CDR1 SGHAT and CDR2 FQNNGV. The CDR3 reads CASSQLWEQYF. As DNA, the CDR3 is TGTGCCAGCAGCCAGTTGTGGGAGCAGTACTTC.

The CDR3 bases are TGTGCCAGCAGTCAAGCTAGCGACAGAGATTACAATGAGCAGTTCTTC. Translation gives CASSQASDRDYNEQFF. V is TRBV7-2 and J is TRBJ2-1; weak D call: TRBD2 (6 bases). The V end lost 6 bases, the J end lost 4 bases, and 19 bases lay between the germline ends. Germline CDR1 reads SGHTA; CDR2 reads FQGNSA. This CDR3 has 16 residues.

The CDR3 protein is CASSTPTSGMYEQYF. As DNA, the CDR3 is TGTGCCAGCAGTACACCGACTAGCGGGATGTACGAGCAGTACTTC. The chain uses TRBV6-1 and TRBJ2-7; TRBD2 matches at 11 bases. This CDR3 has 15 amino acids. Germline CDR1 MNHNS, CDR2 SASEGT. J lost 4 bases, V lost 5 bases, and 7 bases had no gene match.

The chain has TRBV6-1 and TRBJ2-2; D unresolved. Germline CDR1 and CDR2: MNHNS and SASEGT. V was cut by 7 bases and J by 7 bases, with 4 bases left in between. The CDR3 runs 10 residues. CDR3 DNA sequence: TGTGCCAGCATGCGCGGGGAGCTGTTTTTT. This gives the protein CASMRGELFF.

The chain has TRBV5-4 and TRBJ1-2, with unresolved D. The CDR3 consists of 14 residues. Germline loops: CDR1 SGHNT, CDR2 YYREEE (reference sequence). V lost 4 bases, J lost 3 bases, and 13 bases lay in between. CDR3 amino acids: CASSPIGDYYGYTF. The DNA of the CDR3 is TGTGCCAGCAGCCCCATCGGGGATTACTATGGCTACACCTTC.

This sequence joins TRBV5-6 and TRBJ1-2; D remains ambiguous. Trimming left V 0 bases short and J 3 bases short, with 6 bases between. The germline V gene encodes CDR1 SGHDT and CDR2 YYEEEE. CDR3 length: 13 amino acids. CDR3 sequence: CASSLVGDYGYTF. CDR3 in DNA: TGTGCCAGCAGCTTGGTAGGAGACTATGGCTACACCTTC.

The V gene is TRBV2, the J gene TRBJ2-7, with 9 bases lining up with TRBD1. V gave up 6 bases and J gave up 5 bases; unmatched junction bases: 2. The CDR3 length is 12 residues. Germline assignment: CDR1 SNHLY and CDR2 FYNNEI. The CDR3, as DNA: TGTGCCAGCAGCTACAGGGGGCACGAGCAGTACTTC. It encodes CASSYRGHEQYF.

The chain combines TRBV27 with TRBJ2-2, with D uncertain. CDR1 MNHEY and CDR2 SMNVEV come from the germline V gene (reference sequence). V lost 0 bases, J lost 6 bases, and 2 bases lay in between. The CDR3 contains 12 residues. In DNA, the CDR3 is TGTGCCAGCAGTTTATCGGCCGGGGAGCTGTTTTTT. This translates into CASSLSAGELFF.

In nucleotides, the CDR3 is TGTGCCAGCAGCTTGACTACGAACACTGAAGCTTTCTTT. Translation: CASSLTTNTEAFF. J is TRBJ1-1 and V is TRBV11-2; no reliable D call. Germline V lookup: CDR1 SGHAT, CDR2 FQNNGV. Trimming cost V 3 bases and J 1 base, with 6 bases left between them. This CDR3 contains 13 residues.

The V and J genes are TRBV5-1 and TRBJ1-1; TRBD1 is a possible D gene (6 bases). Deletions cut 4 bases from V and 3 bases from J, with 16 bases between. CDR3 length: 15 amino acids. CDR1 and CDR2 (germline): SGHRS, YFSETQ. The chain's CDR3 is CASSLGTRGYTEAFF. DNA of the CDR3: TGCGCCAGCAGCCTCGGGACAAGGGGGTACACTGAAGCTTTCTTT.

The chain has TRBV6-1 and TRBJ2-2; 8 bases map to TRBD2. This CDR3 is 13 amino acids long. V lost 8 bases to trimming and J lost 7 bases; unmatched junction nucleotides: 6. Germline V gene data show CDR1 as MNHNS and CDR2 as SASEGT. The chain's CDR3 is CASLSGGNGELFF. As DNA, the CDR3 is TGTGCCAGCCTCTCGGGGGGGAACGGGGAGCTGTTTTTT.

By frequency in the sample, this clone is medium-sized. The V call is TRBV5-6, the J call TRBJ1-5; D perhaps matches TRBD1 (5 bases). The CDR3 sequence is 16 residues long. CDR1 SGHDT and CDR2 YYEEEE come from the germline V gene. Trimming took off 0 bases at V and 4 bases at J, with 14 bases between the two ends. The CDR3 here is CASSLAITTANQPQHF. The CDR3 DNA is TGTGCCAGCAGCTTGGCCATAACGACAGCTAATCAGCCCCAGCATTTT.

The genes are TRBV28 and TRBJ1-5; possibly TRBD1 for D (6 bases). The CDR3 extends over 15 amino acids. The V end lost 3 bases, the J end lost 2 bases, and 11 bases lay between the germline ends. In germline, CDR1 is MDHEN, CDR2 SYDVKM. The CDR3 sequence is CASSFQGIRNQPQHF. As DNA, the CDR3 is TGTGCCAGCAGTTTCCAGGGGATACGCAATCAGCCCCAGCATTTT.

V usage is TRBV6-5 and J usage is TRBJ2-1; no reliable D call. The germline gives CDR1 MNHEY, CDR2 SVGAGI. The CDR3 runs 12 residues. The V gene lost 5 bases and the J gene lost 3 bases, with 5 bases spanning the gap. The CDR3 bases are TGTGCCAGCAGTAGGGACTACAATGAGCAGTTCTTC. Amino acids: CASSRDYNEQFF.

CDR3 region: CATQFSGSFYNEQFF. In nucleotides, the CDR3 is TGTGCCACTCAGTTTAGCGGGAGTTTCTACAATGAGCAGTTCTTC. The V and J genes are TRBV5-4 and TRBJ2-1; 9 bases align to TRBD2. This CDR3 has 15 residues. J lost 3 bases, V lost 9 bases, and 10 bases had no gene match. CDR1 and CDR2 (germline): SGHNT, YYREEE (reference sequence).

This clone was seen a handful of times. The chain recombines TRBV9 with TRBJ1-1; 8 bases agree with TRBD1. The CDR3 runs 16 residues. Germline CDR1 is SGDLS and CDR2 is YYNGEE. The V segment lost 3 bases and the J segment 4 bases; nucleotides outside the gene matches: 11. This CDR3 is CASSGTVGQGGTEAFF. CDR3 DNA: TGTGCCAGCAGCGGGACTGTAGGACAGGGCGGCACTGAAGCTTTCTTT.

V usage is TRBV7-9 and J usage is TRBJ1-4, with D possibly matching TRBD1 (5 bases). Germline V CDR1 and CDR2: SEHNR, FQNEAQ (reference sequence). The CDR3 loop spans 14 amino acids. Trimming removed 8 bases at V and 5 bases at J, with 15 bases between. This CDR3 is CASQEIQGNEKLFF. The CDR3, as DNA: TGTGCCAGCCAGGAAATCCAGGGAAATGAAAAACTGTTTTTT.

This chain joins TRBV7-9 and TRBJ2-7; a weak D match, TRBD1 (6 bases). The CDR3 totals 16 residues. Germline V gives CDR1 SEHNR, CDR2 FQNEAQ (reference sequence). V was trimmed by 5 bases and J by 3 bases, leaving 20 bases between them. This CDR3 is CASSPPHQGPNYEQYF. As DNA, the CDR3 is TGTGCCAGCAGCCCGCCACATCAGGGGCCTAACTACGAGCAGTACTTC.

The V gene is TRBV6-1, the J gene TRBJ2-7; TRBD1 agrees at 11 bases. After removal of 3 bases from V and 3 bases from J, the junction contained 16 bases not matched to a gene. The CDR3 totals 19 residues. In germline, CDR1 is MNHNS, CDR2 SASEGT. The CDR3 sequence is CASSDEGQGAARTNYEQYF. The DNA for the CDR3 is TGTGCCAGCAGTGACGAAGGACAGGGGGCCGCTCGGACAAACTACGAGCAGTACTTC.

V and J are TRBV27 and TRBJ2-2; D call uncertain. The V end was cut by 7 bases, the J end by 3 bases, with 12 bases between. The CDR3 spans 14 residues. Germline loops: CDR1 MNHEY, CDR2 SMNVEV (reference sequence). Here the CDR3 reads CASTLTRYTGELFF. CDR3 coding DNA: TGTGCCAGCACCTTGACGCGGTACACCGGGGAGCTGTTTTTT.

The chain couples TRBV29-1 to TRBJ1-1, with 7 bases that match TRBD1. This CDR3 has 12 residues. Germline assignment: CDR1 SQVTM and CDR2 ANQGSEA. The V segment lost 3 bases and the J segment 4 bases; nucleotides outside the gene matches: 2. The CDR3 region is CSVEAGGTEAFF. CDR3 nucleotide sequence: TGCAGCGTTGAGGCAGGGGGCACTGAAGCTTTCTTT.